A single sample gave rise to the 22 T cell receptor beta chains below, sequenced in a study of T cell repertoires in cytomegalovirus infection. Antigens for these TCRs are unknown. TCRdb independently ran MiXCR on the reads; one entry per CDR3 protein. The table lists about 69,000 distinct CDR3 sequences, about 30% of them singletons. The starting material was CD8+ T cells from cultured PBMCs, obtained from culture after CMV antigen stimulation. The receptors were gathered from a human donor in good health (CMV status not recorded). Some clones in this sample may be carry-over from other donors' samples.

This chain links TRBV2 with TRBJ2-1, with TRBD2 matching over 7 bases. The CDR3 has 16 amino acids. Germline loops: CDR1 SNHLY, CDR2 FYNNEI. J lost 7 bases, V lost 7 bases, and 16 bases had no gene match. The CDR3 loop is CASMGIRGGPTNEQFF. CDR3 DNA: TGTGCCAGCATGGGGATTCGGGGAGGGCCTACAAATGAGCAGTTCTTC.

In its sample, this clonotype was seen many times. This CDR3 reads CSAEGDLSLPDTQYF. The DNA of the CDR3 is TGCAGTGCTGAGGGGGACCTCTCCTTGCCAGATACGCAGTATTTT. The gene calls are TRBV20-1 and TRBJ2-3, with TRBD1 as a possible D gene (6 bases). Trimming pared 5 bases from V and 4 bases from J, leaving 19 bases between. The germline V gene encodes CDR1 DFQATT and CDR2 SNEGSKA (reference sequence). The CDR3 loop spans 15 amino acids.

This clonotype was picked up a small number of times. The chain joins TRBV23-1 to TRBJ2-2; D might be TRBD2 (5 bases). TRBV23-1 is an open reading frame whose function is uncertain. With 1 base removed from V and 3 bases from J, the gap between germline ends came to 12 bases. The CDR3 consists of 16 residues. The CDR3 DNA reads as TGCGCCAGCAGTCAATGTCGGGGTCTGGACACCGGGGAGCTGTTTTTT. Amino acids: CASSQCRGLDTGELFF.

The chain links TRBV6-5 to TRBJ2-7, with D hard to call. Germline values: CDR1 MNHEY, CDR2 SVGAGI. V lost 7 bases to trimming and J lost 3 bases, with 10 bases between them. The CDR3 has 12 residues. The CDR3 region has the DNA TGTGCCAGCAAAGCGCCGAACTACGAGCAGTACTTC. This gives the protein CASKAPNYEQYF.

There are a few counts of this clonotype. The chain couples TRBV6-2 or TRBV6-3 to TRBJ2-1, with TRBD2 identical over 8 bases. CDR3 length: 16 amino acids. The J segment lost 1 base and the V segment lost 0 bases, leaving 2 bases of the junction unmatched. The germline CDR1 and CDR2 sequences are MNHEY and SVGEGT. CDR3 coding DNA: TGTGCCAGCAGTTACTCGATAGCGGGGTCCTACAATGAGCAGTTCTTC. Translated, it gives CASSYSIAGSYNEQFF.

The chain links TRBV27 to TRBJ1-1; weak D call: TRBD1 (5 bases). This CDR3 is built from 14 residues. The germline V gene encodes CDR1 MNHEY and CDR2 SMNVEV (reference sequence). Trimming cost V 6 bases and J 6 bases, with 17 bases left between them. CDR3 coding DNA: TGTGCCAGCAGGCAGGGTGTTGGGGTCTCTGAAGCTTTCTTT. This gives the protein CASRQGVGVSEAFF.

The genes are TRBV20-1 and TRBJ2-6, with D uncertain. This CDR3 region has 15 residues. Trimming removed 3 bases from V and 2 bases from J, with 11 bases in between. The germline gives CDR1 DFQATT, CDR2 SNEGSKA (reference sequence). CDR3 loop: CSASPLKTGANVLTF. The CDR3 DNA sequence: TGCAGTGCTAGCCCTCTGAAAACTGGGGCCAACGTCCTGACTTTC.

V usage is TRBV6-5 and J usage is TRBJ2-1; 13 bases are shared with TRBD2. Per the germline V gene, CDR1 is MNHEY and CDR2 is SVGAGI. V shed 5 bases, J shed 1 base, and the junction held 5 bases outside the gene matches. CDR3 length: 17 amino acids. The CDR3 is CASSRTSGSGSYNEQFF. CDR3 in DNA: TGTGCCAGCAGTCGGACTAGCGGGAGCGGTTCCTACAATGAGCAGTTCTTC.

This chain links TRBV12-3 or TRBV12-4 with TRBJ1-6; TRBD1 matches at 8 bases. CDR3 length: 15 amino acids. With 6 bases clipped from V and 6 bases from J, the junction kept 7 bases outside the gene matches. The CDR3 sequence is CASRNSGQGNSPLHF. CDR3 bases: TGTGCCAGCAGGAACAGTGGACAGGGTAATTCACCCCTCCACTTT.

This chain uses TRBV6-1 with TRBJ2-7; D remains ambiguous. Trimming stripped 8 bases from V and 2 bases from J, with 19 bases between. The CDR3 totals 15 residues. Germline assignment: CDR1 MNHNS and CDR2 SASEGT. The CDR3 bases are TGTGCCAGCTGTGGAGCTTCAGGCGGAACCTACGAGCAGTACTTC. It specifies CASCGASGGTYEQYF.

In regard to this clonotype: At one end the junction does not follow the germline gene, possibly because of a read error. The chain carries TRBV7-4 and TRBJ1-1, with D unresolved. The CDR3 extends over 16 amino acids. Germline assignment: CDR1 SGHVT and CDR2 SQSDAQ. CDR3 loop: CVSRDQRVVLNTEAFF. CDR3 nucleotides: TGTGTCAGCAGAGACCAGAGGGTGGTTCTGAACACTGAAGCTTTCTTT.

The chain has TRBV7-8 and TRBJ1-1, with D hard to call. There are 11 residues in the CDR3. The V end was cut by 4 bases, the J end by 6 bases, with 6 bases between. From germline, CDR1 is SGHVS and CDR2 FQNEAQ. CDR3 protein: CASSSASEAFF. The DNA of the CDR3 is TGTGCCAGCAGCTCGGCGTCTGAAGCTTTCTTT.

This clonotype showed up many times. The chain has TRBV7-2 and TRBJ2-1; TRBD2 aligns across 13 bases. Per the germline V gene, CDR1 is SGHTA and CDR2 is FQGNSA. The junction had 0 bases not matched to a gene; V was cut back by 4 bases and J by 0 bases. The CDR3 covers 16 residues. The chain's CDR3 is CASSWTSGSSYNEQFF. The CDR3 DNA reads TGTGCCAGCAGCTGGACTAGCGGGAGCTCCTACAATGAGCAGTTCTTC.

This clonotype was detected once. This rearrangement joins TRBV7-9 to TRBJ2-3; 7 bases align to TRBD2. The CDR3 contains 14 residues. With 11 bases clipped from V and 5 bases from J, the junction kept 13 bases outside the gene matches. Germline-derived CDR1 and CDR2 are SEHNR and FQNEAQ (reference sequence). The CDR3 sequence is CAAGAGSQQDTQYF. The CDR3 region has the DNA TGTGCCGCGGGAGCGGGAAGCCAGCAAGATACGCAGTATTTT.

This sequence joins TRBV27 and TRBJ2-7; possibly TRBD2 for D (7 bases). The germline V and J ends were trimmed by 10 bases and 7 bases, with 14 bases remaining between them. This CDR3 comprises 11 residues. The V gene's germline CDR1 is MNHEY and CDR2 SMNVEV (reference sequence). CDR3 coding DNA: TGTGCCACCACGGGGGGCAAAGAGCAGTACTTC. This gives the protein CATTGGKEQYF.

V and J are TRBV11-3 and TRBJ2-5; 8 positions match TRBD1. The CDR3 is made up of 15 amino acids. Unmatched junction bases numbered 7, after V lost 3 bases and J lost 4 bases. Germline V gene lookup returns CDR1 SGHNT and CDR2 YENEEA. CDR3 nucleotide sequence: TGTGCCAGCAGCTTCACCACAGGGGGACGAGAGACCCAGTACTTC. This translates into CASSFTTGGRETQYF. The whole variable domain, remainder taken from reference TRBV11-3 and TRBJ2-5, is EAGVVQSPRYKIIEKKQPVAFWCNPISGHNTLYWYLQNLGQGPELLIRYENEEAVDDSQLPKDRFSAERLKGVDSTLKIQPAELGDSAVYLCASSFTTGGRETQYFGPGTRLLVL.

Only a few counts were recorded for this clonotype. V and J are TRBV7-6 and TRBJ1-1; maybe TRBD1 (6 bases). The CDR3 length is 18 residues. V was cut by 5 bases and J by 1 base, with 23 bases left in between. The germline V gene has CDR1 SGHVS and CDR2 FNYEAQ. CDR3 residues: CASSTQAGGAQSNTEAFF. Here the CDR3 DNA reads TGTGCCAGCAGCACCCAAGCGGGGGGGGCCCAATCGAACACTGAAGCTTTCTTT.

In its sample, this clonotype was seen a few times. This sequence joins TRBV11-2 and TRBJ2-7; D possibly uses TRBD1 or TRBD2 (5 bases each). The germline V gene has CDR1 SGHAT and CDR2 FQNNGV. V was shortened by 5 bases and J by 5 bases, with 10 bases between the two germline ends. CDR3 length: 12 amino acids. CDR3 sequence (DNA): TGTGCCAGCAGCCAATTGGGGGACGAGCAGTACTTC. Protein: CASSQLGDEQYF. Together with reference TRBV11-2 and TRBJ2-7, the CDR3 gives the full variable domain: EAGVAQSPRYKIIEKRQSVAFWCNPISGHATLYWYQQILGQGPKLLIQFQNNGVVDDSQLPKDRFSAERLKGVDSTLKIQPAKLEDSAVYLCASSQLGDEQYFGPGTRLTVT.

As to this clonotype: The CDR3 carries no conserved terminal phenylalanine or tryptophan, so it likely arises from a read error. V and J are TRBV11-2 and TRBJ1-4, with D unresolved. The V gene's germline CDR1 is SGHAT and CDR2 FQNNGV. V was trimmed by 4 bases and J by 7 bases, leaving 13 bases between them. CDR3 length: 14 residues. CDR3: CASSSSLRIEKLFL. Here the CDR3 DNA reads TGTGCCAGCAGCTCATCGCTTAGGATTGAAAAACTGTTTTTA.

J is TRBJ1-1 and V is TRBV30; D uncertain. Trimming stripped 4 bases from V and 1 base from J, with 7 bases between. Germline CDR1 is GTSNPN and CDR2 is SVGIG (reference sequence). The CDR3 is 12 amino acids. CDR3 sequence: CAWNAANTEAFF. The CDR3 DNA is TGTGCCTGGAATGCAGCGAACACTGAAGCTTTCTTT.

This rearrangement joins TRBV2 to TRBJ1-6; possibly TRBD1 for D (5 bases). V lost 4 bases and J 6 bases, leaving 16 bases between the germline ends. CDR1 and CDR2 (germline): SNHLY, FYNNEI. This CDR3 has 16 residues. CDR3: CASSGLGGVGNSPLHF. CDR3 nucleotides: TGTGCCAGCAGTGGGCTTGGGGGGGTCGGTAATTCACCCCTCCACTTT.

This chain connects TRBV20-1 to TRBJ2-3; 8 bases match TRBD2. Germline assignment: CDR1 DFQATT and CDR2 SNEGSKA (reference sequence). The CDR3 totals 16 residues. Trimming removed 0 bases from V and 5 bases from J; junction bases left unmatched: 10. For the CDR3, the DNA is TGCAGTGCTAGAGATCTTACCGGGGGGGAAGTAGATACGCAGTATTTT. Its protein is CSARDLTGGEVDTQYF.